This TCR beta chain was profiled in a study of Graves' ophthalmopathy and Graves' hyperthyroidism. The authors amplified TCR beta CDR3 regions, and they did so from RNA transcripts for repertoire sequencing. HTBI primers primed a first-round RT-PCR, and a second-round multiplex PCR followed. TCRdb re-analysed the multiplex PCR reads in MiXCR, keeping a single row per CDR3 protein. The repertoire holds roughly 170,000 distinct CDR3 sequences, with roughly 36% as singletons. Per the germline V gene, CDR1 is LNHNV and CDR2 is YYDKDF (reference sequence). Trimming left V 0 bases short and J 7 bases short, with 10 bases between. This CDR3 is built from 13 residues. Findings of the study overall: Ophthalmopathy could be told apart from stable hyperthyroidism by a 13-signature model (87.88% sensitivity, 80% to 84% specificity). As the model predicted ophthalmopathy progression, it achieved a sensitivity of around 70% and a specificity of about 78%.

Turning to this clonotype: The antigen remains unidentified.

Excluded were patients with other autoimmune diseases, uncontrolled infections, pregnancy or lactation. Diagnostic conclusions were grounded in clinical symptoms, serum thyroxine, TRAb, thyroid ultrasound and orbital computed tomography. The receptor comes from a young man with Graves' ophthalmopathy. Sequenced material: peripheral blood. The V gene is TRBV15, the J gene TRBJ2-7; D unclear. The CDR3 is CATSRDPFGEQYF. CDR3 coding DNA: TGTGCCACCAGCAGAGACCCCTTCGGGGAGCAGTACTTC.